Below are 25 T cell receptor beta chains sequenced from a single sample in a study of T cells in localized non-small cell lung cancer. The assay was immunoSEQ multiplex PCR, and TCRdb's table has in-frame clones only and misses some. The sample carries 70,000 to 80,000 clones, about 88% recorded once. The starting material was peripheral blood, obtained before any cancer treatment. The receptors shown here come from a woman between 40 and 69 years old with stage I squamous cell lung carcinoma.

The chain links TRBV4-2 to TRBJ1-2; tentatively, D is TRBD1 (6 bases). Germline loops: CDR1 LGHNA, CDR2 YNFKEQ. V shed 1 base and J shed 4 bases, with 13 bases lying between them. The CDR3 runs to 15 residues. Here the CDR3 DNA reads TGTGCCAGCAGCCAAGCGGGGGCTTCTTCCTATGGCTACACCTTC. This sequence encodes CASSQAGASSYGYTF.

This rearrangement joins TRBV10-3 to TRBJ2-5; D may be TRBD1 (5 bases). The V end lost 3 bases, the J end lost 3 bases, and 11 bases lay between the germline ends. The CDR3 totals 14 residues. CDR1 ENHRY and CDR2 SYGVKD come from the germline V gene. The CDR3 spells CAISELSGKETQYF. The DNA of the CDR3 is TGTGCCATCAGTGAACTGTCAGGGAAAGAGACCCAGTACTTC.

The CDR3 loop is CASSEALLRVEKLFF. The CDR3 region has the DNA TGTGCCAGCAGTGAAGCGCTTCTCCGGGTTGAAAAACTGTTTTTT. The chain employs TRBV2 and TRBJ1-4, with no clear D. V lost 0 bases, J lost 7 bases, and 12 bases lay in between. This CDR3 region has 15 residues. The germline CDR1 and CDR2 sequences are SNHLY and FYNNEI. Full variable domain (rest looked up from reference TRBV2 and TRBJ1-4): EPEVTQTPSHQVTQMGQEVILRCVPISNHLYFYWYRQILGQKVEFLVSFYNNEISEKSEIFDDQFSVERPDGSNFTLKIRSTKLEDSAMYFCASSEALLRVEKLFFGSGTQLSVL.

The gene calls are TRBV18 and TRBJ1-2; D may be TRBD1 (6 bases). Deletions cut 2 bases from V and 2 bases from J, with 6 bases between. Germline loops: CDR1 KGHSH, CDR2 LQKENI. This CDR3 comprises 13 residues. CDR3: CASSPGGNYGYTF. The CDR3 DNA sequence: TGTGCCAGCTCACCAGGGGGCAACTATGGCTACACCTTC.

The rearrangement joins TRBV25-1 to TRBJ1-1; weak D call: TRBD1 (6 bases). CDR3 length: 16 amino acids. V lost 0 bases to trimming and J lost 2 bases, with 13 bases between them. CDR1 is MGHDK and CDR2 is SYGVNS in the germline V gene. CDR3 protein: CASSEYIGGQNTEAFF. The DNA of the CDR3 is TGTGCCAGCAGTGAATATATCGGGGGACAAAACACTGAAGCTTTCTTT.

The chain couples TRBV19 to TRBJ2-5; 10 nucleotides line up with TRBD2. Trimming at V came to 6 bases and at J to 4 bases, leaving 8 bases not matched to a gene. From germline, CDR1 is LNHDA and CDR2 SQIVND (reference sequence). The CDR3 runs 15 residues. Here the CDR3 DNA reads TGTGCCAGTAGGAGCGGGGGGGCCGTGAGAGAGACCCAGTACTTC. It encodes CASRSGGAVRETQYF.

The CDR3 reads CASTRDRGRQPQHF. In DNA, the CDR3 is TGTGCCAGCACCCGGGACAGGGGGCGTCAGCCCCAGCATTTT. V gene TRBV6-6 combines with J gene TRBJ1-5, with 12 bases matching TRBD1. V lost 7 bases, J lost 6 bases, and 4 bases stayed unmatched. The CDR3 has 14 amino acids. The germline gives CDR1 MNHNY, CDR2 SVGAGI (reference sequence).

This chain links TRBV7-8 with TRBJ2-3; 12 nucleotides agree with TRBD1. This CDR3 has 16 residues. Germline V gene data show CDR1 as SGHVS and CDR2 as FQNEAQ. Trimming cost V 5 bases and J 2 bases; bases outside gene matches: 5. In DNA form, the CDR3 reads TGTGCCAGCAGCATCCGGGACAGGGGGCCCACAGATACGCAGTATTTT. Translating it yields CASSIRDRGPTDTQYF.

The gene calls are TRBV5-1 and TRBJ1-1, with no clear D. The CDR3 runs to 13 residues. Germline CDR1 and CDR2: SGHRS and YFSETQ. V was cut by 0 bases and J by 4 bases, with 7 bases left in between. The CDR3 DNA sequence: TGCGCCAGCAGCTTGGATGTTGGCACTGAAGCTTTCTTT. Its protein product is CASSLDVGTEAFF.

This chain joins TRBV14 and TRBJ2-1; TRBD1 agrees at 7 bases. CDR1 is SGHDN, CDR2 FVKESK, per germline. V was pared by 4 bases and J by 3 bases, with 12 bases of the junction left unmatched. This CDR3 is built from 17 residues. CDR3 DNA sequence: TGTGCCAGCAGCCTAAGAGGGGGCCGCAACCTCTACAATGAGCAGTTCTTC. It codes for CASSLRGGRNLYNEQFF.

The DNA for the CDR3 is TGCAGCGTTGGTGGGACAGGGAAGCAAAACACTGAAGCTTTCTTT. It is translated as CSVGGTGKQNTEAFF. V gene TRBV29-1 combines with J gene TRBJ1-1; 9 bases fit TRBD1. After removal of 4 bases from V and 2 bases from J, the junction contained 8 bases not matched to a gene. Germline V gene lookup returns CDR1 SQVTM and CDR2 ANQGSEA. The CDR3 contains 15 residues. Together with reference TRBV29-1 and TRBJ1-1, the CDR3 gives the full variable domain: SAVISQKPSRDICQRGTSLTIQCQVDSQVTMMFWYRQQPGQSLTLIATANQGSEATYESGFVIDKFPISRPNLTFSTLTVSNMSPEDSSIYLCSVGGTGKQNTEAFFGQGTRLTVV.

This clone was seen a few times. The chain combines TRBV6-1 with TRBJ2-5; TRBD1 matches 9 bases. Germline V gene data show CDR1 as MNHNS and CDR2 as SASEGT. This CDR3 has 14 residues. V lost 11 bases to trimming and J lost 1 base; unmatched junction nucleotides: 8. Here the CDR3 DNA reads TGTGCCGGGGAGACAGGGGGGGCCCAAGAGACCCAGTACTTC. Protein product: CAGETGGAQETQYF.

Written as DNA, the CDR3 is TGTGCCAGCAGCTTAGCTCGACAGGGGTCTGAAGCTTTCTTT. Its protein is CASSLARQGSEAFF. The chain carries TRBV13 and TRBJ1-1, with TRBD1 matching over 8 bases. CDR1 and CDR2 (germline): PRHDT, FYEKMQ (reference sequence). V gave up 1 base and J gave up 6 bases; unmatched junction bases: 4. There are 14 residues in the CDR3.

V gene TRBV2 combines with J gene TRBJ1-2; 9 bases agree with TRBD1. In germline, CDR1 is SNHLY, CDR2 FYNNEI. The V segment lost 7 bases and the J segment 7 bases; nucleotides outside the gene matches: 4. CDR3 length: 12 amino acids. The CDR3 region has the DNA TGTGCCAGCACCACAGGGGGCCGTGGCTACACCTTC. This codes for CASTTGGRGYTF.

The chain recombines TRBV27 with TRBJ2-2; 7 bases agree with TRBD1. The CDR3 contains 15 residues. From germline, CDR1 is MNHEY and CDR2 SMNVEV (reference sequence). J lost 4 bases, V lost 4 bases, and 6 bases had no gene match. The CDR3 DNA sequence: TGTGCCAGCAGTTCAGCGGCAGGGGGCACCGGGGAGCTGTTTTTT. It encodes CASSSAAGGTGELFF.

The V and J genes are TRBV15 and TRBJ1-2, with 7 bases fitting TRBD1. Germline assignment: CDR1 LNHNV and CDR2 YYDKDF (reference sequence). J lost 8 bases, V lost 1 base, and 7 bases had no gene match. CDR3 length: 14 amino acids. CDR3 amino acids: CATSRAGGTGGYTF. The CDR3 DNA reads TGTGCCACCAGCAGAGCAGGGGGAACGGGGGGCTACACCTTC.

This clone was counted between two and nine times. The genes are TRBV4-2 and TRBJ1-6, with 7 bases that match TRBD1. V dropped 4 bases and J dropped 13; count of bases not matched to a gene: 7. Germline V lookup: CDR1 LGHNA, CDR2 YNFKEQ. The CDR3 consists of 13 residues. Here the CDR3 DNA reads TGTGCCAGCAGCCGAGAGGGGACAGTTCCCCTCCACTTT. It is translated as CASSREGTVPLHF.

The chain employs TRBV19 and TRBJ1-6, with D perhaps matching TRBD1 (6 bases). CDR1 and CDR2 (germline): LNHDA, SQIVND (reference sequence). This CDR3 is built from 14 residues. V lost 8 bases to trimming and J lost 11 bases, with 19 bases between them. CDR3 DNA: TGTGCCAGTTCTAGGGACACCAATTTGACACCCCTCCACTTT. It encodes CASSRDTNLTPLHF.

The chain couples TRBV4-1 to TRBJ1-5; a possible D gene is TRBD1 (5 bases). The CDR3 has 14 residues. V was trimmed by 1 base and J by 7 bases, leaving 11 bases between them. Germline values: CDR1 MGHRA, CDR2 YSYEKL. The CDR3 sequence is CASSQAGQEQPQHF. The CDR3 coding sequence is TGCGCCAGCAGCCAAGCGGGGCAAGAGCAGCCCCAGCATTTT.

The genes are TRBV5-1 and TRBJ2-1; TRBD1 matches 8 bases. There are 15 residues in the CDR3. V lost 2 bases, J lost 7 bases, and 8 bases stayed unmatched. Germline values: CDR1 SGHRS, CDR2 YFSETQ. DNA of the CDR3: TGCGCCAGCAGCTTCGGACAGGGAACGGGGAATGAGCAGTTCTTC. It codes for CASSFGQGTGNEQFF.

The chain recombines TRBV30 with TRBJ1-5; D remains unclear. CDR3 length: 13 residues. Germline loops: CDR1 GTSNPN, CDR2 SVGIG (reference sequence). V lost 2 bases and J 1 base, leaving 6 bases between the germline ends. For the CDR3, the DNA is TGTGCCTGGAGTCTAGACAGCAATCAGCCCCAGCATTTT. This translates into CAWSLDSNQPQHF. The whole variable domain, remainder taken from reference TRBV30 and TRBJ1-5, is SQTIHQWPATLVQPVGSPLSLECTVEGTSNPNLYWYRQAAGRGLQLLFYSVGIGQISSEVPQNLSASRPQDRQFILSSKKLLLSDSGFYLCAWSLDSNQPQHFGDGTRLSIL.

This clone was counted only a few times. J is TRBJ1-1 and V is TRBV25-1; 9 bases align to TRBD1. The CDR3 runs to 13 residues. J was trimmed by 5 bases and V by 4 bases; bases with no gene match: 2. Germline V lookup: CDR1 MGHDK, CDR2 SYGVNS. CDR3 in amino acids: CASSGGTGTEAFF. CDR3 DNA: TGTGCCAGCAGTGGGGGGACAGGGACTGAAGCTTTCTTT.

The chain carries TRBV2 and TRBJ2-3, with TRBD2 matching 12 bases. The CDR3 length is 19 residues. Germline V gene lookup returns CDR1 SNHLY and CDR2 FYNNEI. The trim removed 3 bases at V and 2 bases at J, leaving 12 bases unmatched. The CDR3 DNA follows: TGTGCCAGCAGTGATTGGCTAGCGGGGGGGCTTGGTAACACAGATACGCAGTATTTT. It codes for CASSDWLAGGLGNTDTQYF.

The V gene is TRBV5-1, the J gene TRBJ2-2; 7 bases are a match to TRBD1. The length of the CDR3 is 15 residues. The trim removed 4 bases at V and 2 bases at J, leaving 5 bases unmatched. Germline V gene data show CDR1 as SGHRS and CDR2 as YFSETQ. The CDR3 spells CASSLRTGNTGELFF. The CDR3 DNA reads TGCGCCAGCAGCCTCCGGACAGGCAACACCGGGGAGCTGTTTTTT.

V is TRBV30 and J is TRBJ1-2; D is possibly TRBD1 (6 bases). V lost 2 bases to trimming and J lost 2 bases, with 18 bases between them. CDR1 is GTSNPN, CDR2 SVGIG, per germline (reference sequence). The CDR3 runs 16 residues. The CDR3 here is CAWSPRTAGANYGYTF. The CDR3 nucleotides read TGTGCCTGGAGTCCACGGACAGCCGGGGCGAACTATGGCTACACCTTC.